These 13 T cell receptor beta chains came from one sample sequenced in a study of CD8+ T cells in alopecia areata. The treatment here: oral pan-JAK inhibitor, 5-10 mg twice daily. Sequencing used cDNA as its template, made by extracting RNA and reverse transcribing it. Here immunoSEQ multiplex PCR was the method, and the copy in TCRdb shows in-frame clones only, minus some. The sample carries approximately 280,000 clones, 58% recorded once. The input for sequencing was CD4+ T cells sorted from blood, taken at week 24, from a patient treated with tofacitinib. The receptor set was obtained from a human donor with alopecia areata.

This clone has more than one count but fewer than ten. The CDR3 region has the DNA TGTGCCACTACTTTAAATGAAAAACTGTTTTTT. Translation: CATTLNEKLFF. The chain uses TRBV28 and TRBJ1-4, with D unclear. The CDR3 length is 11 residues. Germline-derived CDR1 and CDR2 are MDHEN and SYDVKM. The V end lost 10 bases, the J end lost 5 bases, and 8 bases lay between the germline ends.

This clone was counted between two and nine times. The chain employs TRBV9 and TRBJ2-7; D unresolved. V lost 0 bases and J 0 bases, leaving 7 bases between the germline ends. This CDR3 spans 14 amino acids. Germline V CDR1 and CDR2: SGDLS, YYNGEE. The CDR3 reads CASSVGSGSYEQYF. The CDR3 coding sequence is TGTGCCAGCAGCGTAGGCTCAGGCTCCTACGAGCAGTACTTC.

The chain recombines TRBV6-5 with TRBJ2-7; D not resolved. The germline CDR1 and CDR2 sequences are MNHEY and SVGAGI. The V end lost 6 bases, the J end lost 1 base, and 7 bases lay between the germline ends. The CDR3 is 12 residues long. CDR3: CASRHQSYEQYF. CDR3 DNA sequence: TGTGCCAGCAGACACCAATCCTACGAGCAGTACTTC.

This clone was counted between two and nine times. The chain is built from TRBV15 and TRBJ1-2; no reliable D call. This CDR3 contains 16 residues. V gave up 0 bases and J gave up 1 base, with 12 bases separating them. The germline V gene encodes CDR1 LNHNV and CDR2 YYDKDF (reference sequence). The CDR3 reads CATSRDRNGHNYGYTF. The CDR3 DNA is TGTGCCACCAGCAGAGATCGAAATGGTCATAACTATGGCTACACCTTC.

This CDR3 is CASSPYQGAGETQYF. The CDR3 DNA reads as TGTGCCAGCAGCCCCTACCAGGGGGCGGGGGAGACCCAGTACTTC. This chain uses TRBV7-6 with TRBJ2-5, with 8 bases identical to TRBD1. V was clipped by 5 bases and J by 5 bases; unmatched bases: 10. Germline values: CDR1 SGHVS, CDR2 FNYEAQ. This CDR3 is built from 15 residues.

The gene calls are TRBV5-1 and TRBJ2-7; 7 bases map to TRBD2. The J segment lost 0 bases and the V segment lost 6 bases, leaving 6 bases of the junction unmatched. Germline CDR1 SGHRS, CDR2 YFSETQ. CDR3 length: 14 amino acids. The CDR3 DNA reads as TGCGCCAGCACCCGGGGGGATCACTCCTACGAGCAGTACTTC. Protein sequence: CASTRGDHSYEQYF.

This clone was seen a few times. The V and J genes are TRBV30 and TRBJ2-1, with D tentatively TRBD1 or TRBD2 (6 bases each). The CDR3 has 14 residues. CDR1 is GTSNPN and CDR2 is SVGIG in the germline V gene (reference sequence). Trimming removed 1 base from V and 0 bases from J, with 7 bases in between. CDR3 sequence: CAWSAGASYNEQFF. The CDR3 DNA follows: TGTGCCTGGAGTGCGGGGGCCTCCTACAATGAGCAGTTCTTC.

V is TRBV9 and J is TRBJ2-3; D unresolved. The length of the CDR3 is 13 residues. The germline CDR1 and CDR2 sequences are SGDLS and YYNGEE. Trimming shortened V by 0 bases and J by 4 bases, and 6 bases separated the two germline ends. The CDR3 DNA sequence: TGTGCCAGCAGCGTAGTGCACTCAGATACGCAGTATTTT. Residues: CASSVVHSDTQYF.

Ten or more counts support this clone. The chain combines TRBV6-5 with TRBJ2-1; 8 nucleotides match TRBD2. CDR3 length: 16 amino acids. Germline CDR1 is MNHEY and CDR2 is SVGAGI. The V and J ends lost 1 base and 4 bases, in that order; junction bases with no gene match: 6. The CDR3 reads CASSYYTGTSYNEQFF. The CDR3 DNA follows: TGTGCCAGCAGTTACTACACCGGGACTAGTTACAATGAGCAGTTCTTC.

The rearrangement joins TRBV10-3 to TRBJ2-3; D might be TRBD2 (5 bases). V lost 6 bases to trimming and J lost 6 bases, with 16 bases between them. Germline assignment: CDR1 ENHRY and CDR2 SYGVKD. This CDR3 comprises 14 residues. CDR3 in amino acids: CAISEGTSPDTQYF. The DNA of the CDR3 is TGTGCCATCAGCGAGGGAACTAGTCCCGATACGCAGTATTTT.

V usage is TRBV5-1 and J usage is TRBJ2-7; D not resolved. In germline, CDR1 is SGHRS, CDR2 YFSETQ. V was clipped by 5 bases and J by 6 bases, with 15 bases between them. The CDR3 consists of 13 residues. CDR3 nucleotide sequence: TGCGCCAGCAGTTCATCAAGGGTGGGCGAGCAGTACTTC. This codes for CASSSSRVGEQYF.

The chain recombines TRBV7-9 with TRBJ2-2; the D gene is possibly TRBD1 (7 bases). The CDR3 has 14 residues. Trimming removed 9 bases from V and 3 bases from J, with 14 bases in between. CDR1 is SEHNR and CDR2 is FQNEAQ in the germline V gene (reference sequence). The CDR3 bases are TGTGCCAGTTACAGGGGAGGTCACACCGGGGAGCTGTTTTTT. This translates into CASYRGGHTGELFF.

The rearrangement uses TRBV7-2 and TRBJ2-7; possible D gene TRBD1, 5 bases. This CDR3 contains 15 residues. The V end lost 4 bases, the J end lost 5 bases, and 18 bases lay between the germline ends. Germline-derived CDR1 and CDR2 are SGHTA and FQGNSA. The CDR3 protein is CASSSQISGYHEQYF. CDR3 DNA sequence: TGTGCCAGCAGCTCTCAAATCTCAGGGTACCACGAGCAGTACTTC. The full variable domain, its missing parts supplied by reference TRBV7-2 and TRBJ2-7, is GAGVSQSPSNKVTEKGKDVELRCDPISGHTALYWYRQSLGQGLEFLIYFQGNSAPDKSGLPSDRFSAERTGGSVSTLTIQRTQQEDSAVYLCASSSQISGYHEQYFGPGTRLTVT.